What follows are 21 T cell receptor beta chains derived from one specimen sequenced in a study of shared clonotypes between healthy human individuals. Measured with immunoSEQ multiplex PCR; TCRdb has only the in-frame clones, and not every one. The repertoire holds about 380,000 clones, with 95% to 97% as singletons. The sequencing input was memory CD8+ T cells sorted from blood. Subset reported: CD45RO+ cells pooled with CCR7-negative TemRA cells. The receptor source for this set is a man aged 25-45 years in good health.

The chain uses TRBV6-5 and TRBJ2-3; TRBD2 is a possible D gene (5 bases). The CDR3 has 10 residues. Germline CDR1 and CDR2: MNHEY and SVGAGI. V was trimmed by 9 bases and J by 10 bases, leaving 11 bases between them. The CDR3 DNA follows: TGTGCCAGGAAGACGGAGGCGCAGTATTTT. Protein sequence: CARKTEAQYF.

The chain links TRBV4-1 to TRBJ2-2; 13 bases fit TRBD2. The CDR3 runs 16 residues. CDR1 MGHRA and CDR2 YSYEKL come from the germline V gene. Unmatched junction bases numbered 6, after V lost 5 bases and J lost 6 bases. CDR3 nucleotide sequence: TGCGCCAGCAGCGAACTAGCGGGAGGGAGGTCCGGGGAGCTGTTTTTT. Amino acids: CASSELAGGRSGELFF.

This sequence joins TRBV2 and TRBJ2-4, with D tentatively TRBD1 or TRBD2 (6 bases each). There are 16 residues in the CDR3. The germline V gene encodes CDR1 SNHLY and CDR2 FYNNEI. The ends were cut back, 6 bases at V and 1 base at J, with 16 bases in the middle. For the CDR3, the DNA is TGTGCCAGCAGGCCTTGGGGGGCTATTGCCAAAAACATTCAGTACTTC. Residues: CASRPWGAIAKNIQYF.

The V gene is TRBV30, the J gene TRBJ1-6; D uncertain. Germline CDR1 GTSNPN, CDR2 SVGIG (reference sequence). Trimming cost V 1 base and J 2 bases, with 9 bases left between them. This CDR3 comprises 15 residues. The CDR3 loop reads CAWSAIRAYNSPLHF. The CDR3 nucleotides read TGTGCCTGGAGTGCGATCCGAGCCTATAATTCACCCCTCCACTTT.

Comments on this clone: Other DNA sequences within the sample encode an identical CDR3. This chain's CDR3 is CSVRTGEETQYF. The DNA for the CDR3 is TGCAGCGTCAGGACAGGGGAAGAGACCCAGTACTTC. The chain combines TRBV29-1 with TRBJ2-5; 9 bases are a match to TRBD1. Per germline, CDR1 SQVTM and CDR2 ANQGSEA. After removal of 6 bases from V and 3 bases from J, the junction contained 2 bases not matched to a gene. The CDR3 extends over 12 amino acids.

This chain connects TRBV4-2 to TRBJ2-2; 7 positions match TRBD2. CDR3 size: 18 residues. The V gene's germline CDR1 is LGHNA and CDR2 YNFKEQ. V lost 5 bases, J lost 0 bases, and 12 bases stayed unmatched. The CDR3 DNA follows: TGTGCCAGCAGCAGGGCCTATGGGGGAGGGTCGAACACCGGGGAGCTGTTTTTT. It specifies CASSRAYGGGSNTGELFF.

V is TRBV6-4 and J is TRBJ2-5; D remains ambiguous. Germline CDR1 and CDR2: MRHNA and SNTAGT. This CDR3 has 14 amino acids. The V and J ends lost 7 bases and 2 bases respectively, with 14 bases between them. The CDR3 is CASKKGTNQETQYF. DNA of the CDR3: TGTGCCAGCAAAAAGGGCACAAATCAAGAGACCCAGTACTTC.

The rearrangement uses TRBV21-1 and TRBJ1-5. TRBV21-1 is reported as a pseudogene. The length of the CDR3 is 21 residues. DNA for the CDR3: TGTGCCAGCAGCAAAGCGATCTTCTCTCGCGGTTCGCTGGGGGATAATCAGCCCCAGCATTTT. Residues: CASSKAIFSRGSLGDNQPQHF.

The J gene is TRBJ2-3, the V gene TRBV6-1; D uncertain. Trimming left V 1 base short and J 0 bases short, with 8 bases between. The CDR3 is 15 residues long. CDR1 is MNHNS and CDR2 is SASEGT in the germline V gene. CDR3 bases: TGTGCCAGCAGTGAAGTGACACTTAGCACAGATACGCAGTATTTT. This sequence encodes CASSEVTLSTDTQYF.

The J gene is TRBJ2-3, the V gene TRBV6-1, with D unresolved. CDR3 size: 12 residues. Trimming cost V 6 bases and J 4 bases, with 8 bases left between them. Germline CDR1 is MNHNS and CDR2 is SASEGT. CDR3 protein: CASSREADTQYF. The CDR3 DNA reads as TGTGCCAGCAGCCGCGAGGCAGATACGCAGTATTTT.

The gene calls are TRBV4-1 and TRBJ2-2, with D perhaps being TRBD1 or TRBD2 (5 bases each). Germline lookup yields CDR1 MGHRA and CDR2 YSYEKL. This CDR3 comprises 15 residues. With 4 bases removed from V and 11 bases from J, the gap between germline ends came to 20 bases. The CDR3: CASSPVPGTGNELFF. The CDR3 coding sequence is TGCGCCAGCAGCCCTGTTCCGGGGACGGGGAACGAGCTGTTTTTT.

Concerning this clone itself: The same CDR3 is also encoded by other DNA sequences in this sample. The chain links TRBV5-1 to TRBJ2-7; D is possibly TRBD1 or TRBD2 (5 bases each). The CDR3 runs 15 residues. Deletions cut 4 bases from V and 0 bases from J, with 14 bases between. Germline values: CDR1 SGHRS, CDR2 YFSETQ. DNA for the CDR3: TGCGCCAGCAGCCTCGTGGCAGGGAGCTCCTACGAGCAGTACTTC. It codes for CASSLVAGSSYEQYF.

On this clone: The identical CDR3 is also encoded by other nucleotide sequences in the sample. The chain joins TRBV5-1 to TRBJ2-1, with no clear D. V was pared by 0 bases and J by 6 bases, with 4 bases between. Germline V gene data show CDR1 as SGHRS and CDR2 as YFSETQ. The CDR3 is 12 amino acids. The CDR3 nucleotides read TGCGCCAGCAGCTTGGGAGGCAATGAGCAGTTCTTC. Amino acid sequence: CASSLGGNEQFF.

The J gene is TRBJ1-2, the V gene TRBV28; a possible D gene is TRBD1 (5 bases). From germline, CDR1 is MDHEN and CDR2 SYDVKM. The CDR3 totals 15 residues. Between the trimmed V and J ends, which lost 6 bases and 0 bases, there was a span of 14 bases. For the CDR3, the DNA is TGTGCCAGCAGCCCCGACAGAATCACTAACTATGGCTACACCTTC. Its translation is CASSPDRITNYGYTF.

The V gene is TRBV11-3, the J gene TRBJ2-2; D remains ambiguous. CDR1 is SGHNT and CDR2 is YENEEA in the germline V gene. V was trimmed by 0 bases and J by 5 bases, leaving 4 bases between them. CDR3 length equals 13 residues. For the CDR3, the DNA is TGTGCCAGCAGCTTAGAGGGAACCGGGGAGCTGTTTTTT. Its translation is CASSLEGTGELFF.

V gene TRBV5-4 combines with J gene TRBJ2-1; D uncertain. The V and J ends lost 4 bases and 4 bases respectively, with 6 bases between them. CDR3 size: 12 residues. CDR1 is SGHNT, CDR2 YYREEE, per germline (reference sequence). CDR3 DNA: TGTGCCAGCAGCGTGGGGTACAATGAGCAGTTCTTC. Translation: CASSVGYNEQFF.

V gene TRBV5-1 combines with J gene TRBJ2-2, with no clear D. The CDR3 consists of 14 residues. V was trimmed by 1 base and J by 1 base, leaving 5 bases between them. Germline CDR1 is SGHRS and CDR2 is YFSETQ. The CDR3 bases are TGCGCCAGCAGCTTGCCAGGGAACACCGGGGAGCTGTTTTTT. This encodes CASSLPGNTGELFF.

The chain carries TRBV11-2 and TRBJ2-1; no firm D call. V was shortened by 5 bases and J by 0 bases, with 8 bases between the two germline ends. The CDR3 sequence is 14 residues long. Germline-derived CDR1 and CDR2 are SGHAT and FQNNGV. The CDR3 sequence: CASSVLSSYNEQFF. The CDR3 nucleotides are TGTGCCAGCAGCGTACTCAGCTCCTACAATGAGCAGTTCTTC.

The rearrangement uses TRBV28 and TRBJ2-1; 10 bases fit TRBD2. V lost 2 bases to trimming and J lost 5 bases; unmatched junction nucleotides: 0. The CDR3 extends over 14 amino acids. In germline, CDR1 is MDHEN, CDR2 SYDVKM. The CDR3 DNA reads TGTGCCAGCAGTTTACTAGCGGGAGACAATGAGCAGTTCTTC. Amino acids: CASSLLAGDNEQFF.

This clone was seen a single time. The genes are TRBV28 and TRBJ1-4, with D unresolved. The CDR3 totals 11 residues. V was shortened by 3 bases and J by 4 bases, with 0 bases between the two germline ends. Germline values: CDR1 MDHEN, CDR2 SYDVKM. In DNA, the CDR3 is TGTGCCAGCAGTTTTAATGAAAAACTGTTTTTT. Amino acids: CASSFNEKLFF.

Of note for this clone: Other DNA sequences in the sample encode the same CDR3. The V call is TRBV28, the J call TRBJ1-5; D call uncertain. CDR1 is MDHEN and CDR2 is SYDVKM in the germline V gene. V was cut by 6 bases and J by 0 bases, with 6 bases left in between. This CDR3 spans 13 amino acids. The chain's CDR3 is CASSLDSNQPQHF. The CDR3 bases are TGTGCCAGCAGCCTCGATAGCAATCAGCCCCAGCATTTT.